This T cell receptor beta chain was retrieved from a study of blood T cell repertoires in COVID-19. Study-level background: Some COVID-19 samples were acute and others convalescent; all came from the United States, Italy and Spain. The cDNA or gDNA used as material had been derived from T cells, B-cell-depleted T cells, or PBMCs.

Germline V gene sequence: CDR1 SGHRS, CDR2 YFSETQ. The CDR3 contains 17 residues. After removal of 2 bases from V and 8 bases from J, the junction contained 11 bases not matched to a gene. Adults between roughly 18 and 95 years of age took part from under 25 US areas. Per the original data handling: How many nucleated cells were present was estimated from reference gene primer amplification. The table came from immunoSEQ multiplex PCR; TCRdb's copy has only in-frame clones and leaves some out. Clone size and V and J calls were adopted from that table, with D and trimming inferred from the DNA. Seen here are around 190,000 clones, roughly 83% observed once, and the top ten hold about 5.6%.

Specimen: PBMCs or T cells enriched from blood (not recorded which). The source is a man aged 35 to 55 with acute COVID-19. This rearrangement joins TRBV5-1 to TRBJ1-6, with 9 nucleotides matching TRBD1. CDR3 amino acids: CASSLSPGTGSHSPLHF. In nucleotides, the CDR3 is TGCGCCAGCAGCTTATCCCCCGGGACAGGGTCGCATTCACCCCTCCACTTT. The whole variable domain, filled in from reference TRBV5-1 and TRBJ1-6, reads KAGVTQTPRYLIKTRGQQVTLSCSPISGHRSVSWYQQTPGQGLQFLFEYFSETQRNKGNFPGRFSGRQFSNSRSEMNVSTLELGDSALYLCASSLSPGTGSHSPLHFGNGTRLTVT.